A single sample gave rise to the 29 T cell receptor beta chains below, sequenced in a study of graft-versus-host responses after intestinal transplantation. TCRdb's copy holds only in-frame clones and misses some; the assay was immunoSEQ multiplex PCR. The data contain around 100,000 clones, approximately 93% of them seen just once; the ten biggest clones take up less than 1.5%. Antigens for these TCRs are unknown. The sequences come from unstimulated CD8+ T cells sorted from spleen or lymph node cells, collected before transplant. All receptors come from a human donor who was the organ donor for an intestinal transplant.

The chain joins TRBV10-2 to TRBJ2-1; D is unclear. Germline V gene sequence: CDR1 WSHSY, CDR2 SAAADI. V dropped 10 bases and J dropped 5 bases, with 12 bases sitting between them. The CDR3 sequence is 12 residues long. CDR3 region: CAILDFHNEQFF. The CDR3 DNA sequence: TGCGCCATATTAGACTTCCACAATGAGCAGTTCTTC.

This clone was picked up a small number of times. The chain combines TRBV5-6 with TRBJ2-7, with D possibly being TRBD1 or TRBD2 (5 bases each). The CDR3 spans 13 residues. The V gene lost 3 bases and the J gene lost 5 bases, with 12 bases spanning the gap. Germline V gene lookup returns CDR1 SGHDT and CDR2 YYEEEE. For the CDR3, the DNA is TGTGCCAGCAGCTGGGGGACCATGAACGAGCAGTACTTC. Translated: CASSWGTMNEQYF.

This clone was detected once. The rearrangement uses TRBV29-1 and TRBJ1-2; a possible D gene is TRBD1 (5 bases). From germline, CDR1 is SQVTM and CDR2 ANQGSEA. Trimming pared 3 bases from V and 1 base from J, leaving 12 bases between. The CDR3 is 14 amino acids. CDR3 amino acids: CSVDSRQFNYGYTF. Here the CDR3 DNA reads TGCAGCGTTGATAGTAGACAGTTTAACTATGGCTACACCTTC. Combining the CDR3 with reference TRBV29-1 and TRBJ1-2 gives the whole variable domain SAVISQKPSRDICQRGTSLTIQCQVDSQVTMMFWYRQQPGQSLTLIATANQGSEATYESGFVIDKFPISRPNLTFSTLTVSNMSPEDSSIYLCSVDSRQFNYGYTFGSGTRLTVV.

The chain links TRBV19 to TRBJ2-3, with 14 bases matching TRBD2. Trimming took 5 bases from V and 3 from J; bases not matched to a gene: 10. CDR1 and CDR2 from the germline V gene are LNHDA and SQIVND (reference sequence). The CDR3 length is 18 residues. Here the CDR3 DNA reads TGTGCCAGTAGTTTTGGACTAGCGGGAGGCCCCGGGACAGATACGCAGTATTTT. This sequence encodes CASSFGLAGGPGTDTQYF.

This clone has more than one count but fewer than ten. The chain uses TRBV2 and TRBJ2-7; no clear D gene. The germline gives CDR1 SNHLY, CDR2 FYNNEI. The V end was cut by 0 bases, the J end by 2 bases, with 11 bases between. The CDR3 spans 15 residues. In nucleotides, the CDR3 is TGTGCCAGCAGTGAAGCGACGGGCACCGCCTACGAGCAGTACTTC. Translated: CASSEATGTAYEQYF. The whole variable domain, filled in from reference TRBV2 and TRBJ2-7, reads EPEVTQTPSHQVTQMGQEVILRCVPISNHLYFYWYRQILGQKVEFLVSFYNNEISEKSEIFDDQFSVERPDGSNFTLKIRSTKLEDSAMYFCASSEATGTAYEQYFGPGTRLTVT.

The CDR3 nucleotides are TGTGCCAGCAGTCGGGAAGCAGCTGACACAGATACGCAGTATTTT. Translated, it gives CASSREAADTDTQYF. This rearrangement joins TRBV6-5 to TRBJ2-3, with a possible D match to TRBD2 (5 bases). V lost 5 bases, J lost 2 bases, and 14 bases lay in between. The CDR3 is 15 residues long. The germline V gene encodes CDR1 MNHEY and CDR2 SVGAGI.

This chain links TRBV21-1 with TRBJ2-7; the D call in the table, TRBD2, was not verified against the DNA. TRBV21-1 is described as a pseudogene. This CDR3 is 15 amino acids long. The CDR3 DNA sequence: TGTGCCAGCAGCAAAGTAAGGCTAGCGGGAGTCGAGCAGTACTTC. Translated: CASSKVRLAGVEQYF.

This clone was seen a single time. The chain links TRBV19 to TRBJ2-7; 9 nucleotides align to TRBD1. The V segment lost 6 bases and the J segment 5 bases; nucleotides outside the gene matches: 5. The CDR3 contains 13 residues. The germline gives CDR1 LNHDA, CDR2 SQIVND (reference sequence). The CDR3 loop reads CASRTGTGNEQYF. CDR3 sequence (DNA): TGTGCCAGTAGAACCGGGACAGGGAACGAGCAGTACTTC. The full variable domain, rest sourced from reference TRBV19 and TRBJ2-7, is DGGITQSPKYLFRKEGQNVTLSCEQNLNHDAMYWYRQDPGQGLRLIYYSQIVNDFQKGDIAEGYSVSREKKESFPLTVTSAQKNPTAFYLCASRTGTGNEQYFGPGTRLTVT.

V gene TRBV15 combines with J gene TRBJ2-7; 7 bases map to TRBD2. This CDR3 is built from 13 residues. The germline V gene has CDR1 LNHNV and CDR2 YYDKDF (reference sequence). Unmatched junction bases numbered 6, after V lost 10 bases and J lost 0 bases. Written as DNA, the CDR3 is TGTGCCAGCCAGGAGCGGGACTCCTACGAGCAGTACTTC. As protein: CASQERDSYEQYF.

This clone turned up a few times. The gene calls are TRBV7-9 and TRBJ2-7; D remains ambiguous. From germline, CDR1 is SEHNR and CDR2 FQNEAQ (reference sequence). The CDR3 covers 12 residues. The V gene lost 5 bases and the J gene lost 4 bases, with 9 bases spanning the gap. The CDR3 sequence is CASSVLHYEQYF. The CDR3 DNA reads TGTGCCAGCAGCGTCCTTCATTACGAGCAGTACTTC.

This clone was seen only once. The DNA for the CDR3 is TGCGCCAGCAGCTTACGGTTTGCGCCCTACGGCGCCCATGAGCAGTTCTTC. It is translated as CASSLRFAPYGAHEQFF. This rearrangement joins TRBV5-1 to TRBJ2-1; no reliable D call. V lost 2 bases, J lost 8 bases, and 23 bases lay in between. CDR3 length: 17 residues. Germline values: CDR1 SGHRS, CDR2 YFSETQ.

The V and J genes are TRBV28 and TRBJ1-2; D is uncertain. The CDR3 is 11 residues long. Trimming cost V 3 bases and J 2 bases, with 1 base left between them. Germline V gene lookup returns CDR1 MDHEN and CDR2 SYDVKM. The CDR3 nucleotides are TGTGCCAGCAGTTTGAACTATGGCTACACCTTC. As protein: CASSLNYGYTF.

The chain uses TRBV5-6 and TRBJ2-5; D unclear. The germline V and J ends were trimmed by 0 bases and 4 bases, with 7 bases remaining between them. The CDR3 length is 13 residues. The germline gives CDR1 SGHDT, CDR2 YYEEEE. The CDR3 DNA follows: TGTGCCAGCAGCTTGGGCTGGTCAGAGACCCAGTACTTC. Translated, it gives CASSLGWSETQYF.

This clone showed up just a few times. This sequence joins TRBV6-6 and TRBJ2-2, with a weak D call TRBD2 (5 bases). Germline CDR1 MNHNY, CDR2 SVGAGI (reference sequence). The CDR3 runs 16 residues. Trimming took 6 bases from V and 0 from J, leaving 14 bases between them. The CDR3 here is CASSVGSAANTGELFF. CDR3 nucleotide sequence: TGTGCCAGCAGCGTAGGGAGCGCGGCGAACACCGGGGAGCTGTTTTTT.

The rearrangement links TRBV27 to TRBJ2-7; D may match TRBD1 or TRBD2 (5 bases each). Trimming stripped 2 bases from V and 0 bases from J, with 8 bases between. CDR1 and CDR2 from the germline V gene are MNHEY and SMNVEV (reference sequence). CDR3 size: 14 residues. The CDR3 is CASSLAGSSYEQYF. CDR3 nucleotides: TGTGCCAGCAGTTTAGCAGGGAGCTCCTACGAGCAGTACTTC.

This chain links TRBV27 with TRBJ2-5, with 9 bases lining up with TRBD1. Trimming removed 1 base from V and 2 bases from J; junction bases left unmatched: 11. The CDR3 has 18 residues. The V gene's germline CDR1 is MNHEY and CDR2 SMNVEV (reference sequence). Here the CDR3 reads CASSLYLGQGPSQETQYF. CDR3 bases: TGTGCCAGCAGTTTATACCTCGGACAGGGGCCTTCTCAAGAGACCCAGTACTTC.

The chain uses TRBV4-1 and TRBJ2-1; tentatively, D is TRBD1 or TRBD2 (6 bases each). Germline CDR1 reads MGHRA; CDR2 reads YSYEKL. V gave up 1 base and J gave up 8 bases, with 18 bases separating them. CDR3 length: 16 amino acids. In DNA, the CDR3 is TGCGCCAGCAGCCAAGCCGGGGGCCCGTTCGGGGATGAGCAGTTCTTC. Residues: CASSQAGGPFGDEQFF.

This chain connects TRBV9 to TRBJ2-2; 9 bases fit TRBD2. Per germline, CDR1 SGDLS and CDR2 YYNGEE. The CDR3 sequence is 21 residues long. The trim removed 4 bases at V and 4 bases at J, leaving 23 bases unmatched. The chain's CDR3 is CASSSMFRDRQAGGGTGELFF. Written as DNA, the CDR3 is TGTGCCAGCAGCTCCATGTTCCGGGACCGCCAGGCGGGAGGGGGCACCGGGGAGCTGTTTTTT. The whole variable domain, remainder taken from reference TRBV9 and TRBJ2-2, is DSGVTQTPKHLITATGQRVTLRCSPRSGDLSVYWYQQSLDQGLQFLIQYYNGEERAKGNILERFSAQQFPDLHSELNLSSLELGDSALYFCASSSMFRDRQAGGGTGELFFGEGSRLTVL.

The J gene is TRBJ2-2, the V gene TRBV21-1; the D segment call TRBD1 is taken from the table without a DNA check. TRBV21-1 has pseudogene status. This CDR3 is built from 15 residues. Here the CDR3 reads CASSKRTGRIGELFF. The DNA for the CDR3 is TGTGCCAGCAGCAAAAGGACAGGGAGGATCGGGGAGCTGTTTTTT.

The gene calls are TRBV7-9 and TRBJ2-1; D is ambiguous. The CDR3 length is 12 residues. Trimming took 1 base from V and 12 from J, leaving 10 bases between them. CDR1 and CDR2 (germline): SEHNR, FQNEAQ (reference sequence). The CDR3 reads CASSLETTAQFF. CDR3 DNA sequence: TGTGCCAGCAGCTTAGAGACCACTGCGCAGTTCTTC.

This clone was recorded only once. The chain couples TRBV2 to TRBJ2-7; D is undetermined. This CDR3 comprises 12 residues. The ends were cut back, 8 bases at V and 2 bases at J, with 10 bases in the middle. Germline lookup yields CDR1 SNHLY and CDR2 FYNNEI. In DNA form, the CDR3 reads TGTGCCAGCCTTACAGTGCCCTACGAGCAGTACTTC. Amino acids: CASLTVPYEQYF.

The count of this clone is one. V and J are TRBV6-1 and TRBJ2-3; TRBD2 is a possible D gene (7 bases). The CDR3 is 15 residues long. The germline CDR1 and CDR2 sequences are MNHNS and SASEGT. Trimming removed 2 bases from V and 5 bases from J, with 14 bases in between. The CDR3 coding sequence is TGTGCCAGCAGTGAAATTGGGAGGGGGAGAGATACGCAGTATTTT. Its protein is CASSEIGRGRDTQYF.

The chain couples TRBV19 to TRBJ2-1; the D is unclear. The CDR3 consists of 13 residues. Germline assignment: CDR1 LNHDA and CDR2 SQIVND (reference sequence). The V gene lost 5 bases and the J gene lost 2 bases, with 7 bases spanning the gap. The chain's CDR3 is CASSFTAYNEQFF. CDR3 DNA sequence: TGTGCCAGTAGTTTCACAGCCTACAATGAGCAGTTCTTC.

V gene TRBV9 combines with J gene TRBJ2-7, with 9 bases lining up with TRBD2. Looked up from germline, CDR1 is SGDLS and CDR2 is YYNGEE. The CDR3 covers 15 residues. The ends lost 3 bases at V and 0 bases at J; junction bases unmatched: 4. The DNA of the CDR3 is TGTGCCAGCAGCGCTAGCGGGGCCACCTCCTACGAGCAGTACTTC. This encodes CASSASGATSYEQYF.

The rearrangement uses TRBV9 and TRBJ2-1; no clear D. This CDR3 is 16 amino acids long. With 0 bases removed from V and 6 bases from J, the gap between germline ends came to 16 bases. Per germline, CDR1 SGDLS and CDR2 YYNGEE. CDR3 DNA: TGTGCCAGCAGCGTAGAGGATTGGGTCCGAGGCAATGAGCAGTTCTTC. Translation gives CASSVEDWVRGNEQFF.

The V and J genes are TRBV28 and TRBJ2-7; 9 bases align to TRBD1. The V gene's germline CDR1 is MDHEN and CDR2 SYDVKM. With V trimmed by 4 bases and J by 3 bases, 4 bases remained unmatched. The CDR3 has 14 amino acids. In nucleotides, the CDR3 is TGTGCCAGCAGTTCCGGACAGGGGAGCTACGAGCAGTACTTC. Its translation is CASSSGQGSYEQYF.

The V call is TRBV6-1, the J call TRBJ2-7, with a tentative D call TRBD2 (6 bases). Trimming left V 0 bases short and J 2 bases short, with 11 bases between. CDR3 length: 15 residues. Germline CDR1 is MNHNS and CDR2 is SASEGT. CDR3 protein: CASSEAQGGAYEQYF. CDR3 DNA sequence: TGTGCCAGCAGTGAAGCGCAGGGCGGGGCCTACGAGCAGTACTTC.

The rearrangement links TRBV28 to TRBJ2-1, with a tentative D call TRBD2 (5 bases). The germline V gene has CDR1 MDHEN and CDR2 SYDVKM. The CDR3 spans 16 residues. Trimming cost V 7 bases and J 0 bases, with 16 bases left between them. CDR3 residues: CASTFRAESSYNEQFF. CDR3 nucleotide sequence: TGTGCCAGCACTTTCCGAGCGGAAAGCTCCTACAATGAGCAGTTCTTC.

The gene calls are TRBV2 and TRBJ2-3; the D is unclear. Germline CDR1 SNHLY, CDR2 FYNNEI. Trimming took 7 bases from V and 2 from J, leaving 16 bases between them. This CDR3 is built from 15 residues. CDR3 DNA sequence: TGTGCCAGCATTCTCGCGCCAGCATCCACAGATACGCAGTATTTT. It encodes CASILAPASTDTQYF. Complete variable domain (other parts from reference TRBV2 and TRBJ2-3): EPEVTQTPSHQVTQMGQEVILRCVPISNHLYFYWYRQILGQKVEFLVSFYNNEISEKSEIFDDQFSVERPDGSNFTLKIRSTKLEDSAMYFCASILAPASTDTQYFGPGTRLTVL.